This TCR beta chain emerged from a study of shared clonotypes between healthy human individuals. Study outcomes and limitations: Clonotypes that were shared across a handful of donors made up around 5% of naive CD4 clonotypes.

This CDR3 is 14 amino acids long. Trimming cost V 1 base and J 1 base; bases outside gene matches: 2. Germline V gene data show CDR1 as SQVTM and CDR2 as ANQGSEA. Measured with immunoSEQ multiplex PCR; TCRdb has only the in-frame clones, and not every one. Of hundreds of thousands of clones in the sample, less than 96% are singletons; the top ten hold roughly 0.06%. This clone came up once. Its cognate antigen is unknown. The TCR originated in a woman aged 25 to 45 in good health. Sequenced material: naive CD4+ T cells sorted from blood. The subset was: CD45RA+ positively selected. The chain couples TRBV29-1 to TRBJ2-3, with 7 bases fitting TRBD1. CDR3 nucleotides: TGCAGCGTTGAAGGGCAGGGGGGCACAGATACGCAGTATTTT. It specifies CSVEGQGGTDTQYF.